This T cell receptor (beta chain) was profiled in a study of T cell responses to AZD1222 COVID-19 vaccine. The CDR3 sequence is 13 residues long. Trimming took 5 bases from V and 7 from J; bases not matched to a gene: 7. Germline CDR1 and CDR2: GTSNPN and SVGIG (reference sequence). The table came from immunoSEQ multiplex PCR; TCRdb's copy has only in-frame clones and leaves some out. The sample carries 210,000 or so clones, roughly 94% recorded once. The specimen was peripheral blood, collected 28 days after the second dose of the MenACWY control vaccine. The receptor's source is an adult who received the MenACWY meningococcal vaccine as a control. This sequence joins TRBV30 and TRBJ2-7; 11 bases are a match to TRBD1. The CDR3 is CAWGQGAIREQYF. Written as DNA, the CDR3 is TGTGCCTGGGGACAGGGGGCGATTAGGGAGCAGTACTTC.